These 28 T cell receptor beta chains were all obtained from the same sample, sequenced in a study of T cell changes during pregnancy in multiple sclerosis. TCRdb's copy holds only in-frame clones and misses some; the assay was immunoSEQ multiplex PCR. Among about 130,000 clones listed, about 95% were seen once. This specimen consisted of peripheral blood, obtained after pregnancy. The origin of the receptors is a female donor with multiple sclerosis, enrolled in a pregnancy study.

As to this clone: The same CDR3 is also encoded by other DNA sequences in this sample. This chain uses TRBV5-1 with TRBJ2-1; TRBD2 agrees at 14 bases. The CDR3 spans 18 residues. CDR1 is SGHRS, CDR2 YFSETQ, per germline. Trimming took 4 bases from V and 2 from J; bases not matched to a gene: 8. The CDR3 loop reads CASSGGTSGRGTYNEQFF. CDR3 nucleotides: TGCGCCAGCAGCGGCGGGACTAGCGGGAGAGGCACCTACAATGAGCAGTTCTTC. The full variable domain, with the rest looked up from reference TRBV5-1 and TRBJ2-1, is KAGVTQTPRYLIKTRGQQVTLSCSPISGHRSVSWYQQTPGQGLQFLFEYFSETQRNKGNFPGRFSGRQFSNSRSEMNVSTLELGDSALYLCASSGGTSGRGTYNEQFFGPGTRLTVL.

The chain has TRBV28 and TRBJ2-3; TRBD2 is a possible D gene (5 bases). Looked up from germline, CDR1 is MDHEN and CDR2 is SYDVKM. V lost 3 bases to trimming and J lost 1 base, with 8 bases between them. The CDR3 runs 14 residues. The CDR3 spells CASSFSSGTDTQYF. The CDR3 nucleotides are TGTGCCAGCAGTTTCAGTAGCGGCACAGATACGCAGTATTTT.

The CDR3 DNA reads as TGTGCCAGCAGCAACCGGGGGGCAGGATGGGAGACCCAGTACTTC. Protein: CASSNRGAGWETQYF. The chain joins TRBV25-1 to TRBJ2-5; possibly TRBD2 for D (7 bases). V lost 6 bases to trimming and J lost 5 bases, with 19 bases between them. The germline V gene has CDR1 MGHDK and CDR2 SYGVNS. The CDR3 runs to 15 residues.

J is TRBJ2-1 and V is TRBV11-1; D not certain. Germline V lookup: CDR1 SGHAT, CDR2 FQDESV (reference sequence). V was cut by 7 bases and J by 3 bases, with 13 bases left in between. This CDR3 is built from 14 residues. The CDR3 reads CASTYYLNYNEQFF. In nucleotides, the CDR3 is TGTGCCAGCACCTACTACCTTAACTACAATGAGCAGTTCTTC.

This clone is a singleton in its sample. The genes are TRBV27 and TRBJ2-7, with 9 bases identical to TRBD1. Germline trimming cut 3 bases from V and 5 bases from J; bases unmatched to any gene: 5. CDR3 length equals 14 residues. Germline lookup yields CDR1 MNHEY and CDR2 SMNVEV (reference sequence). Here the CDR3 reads CASSLGTGWNEQYF. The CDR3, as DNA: TGTGCCAGCAGTTTGGGGACAGGGTGGAACGAGCAGTACTTC.

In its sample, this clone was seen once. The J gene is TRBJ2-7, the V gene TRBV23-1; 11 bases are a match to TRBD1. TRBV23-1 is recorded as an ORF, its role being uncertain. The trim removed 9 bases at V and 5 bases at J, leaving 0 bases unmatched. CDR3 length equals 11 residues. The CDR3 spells CARGQGDEQYF. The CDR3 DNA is TGCGCCAGGGGACAGGGGGACGAGCAGTACTTC.

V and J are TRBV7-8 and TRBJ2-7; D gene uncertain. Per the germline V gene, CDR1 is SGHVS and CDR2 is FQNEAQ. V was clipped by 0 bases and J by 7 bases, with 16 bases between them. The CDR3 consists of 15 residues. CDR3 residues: CASSLARGLIGEQYF. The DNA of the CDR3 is TGTGCCAGCAGCTTAGCCAGAGGCCTCATTGGAGAGCAGTACTTC.

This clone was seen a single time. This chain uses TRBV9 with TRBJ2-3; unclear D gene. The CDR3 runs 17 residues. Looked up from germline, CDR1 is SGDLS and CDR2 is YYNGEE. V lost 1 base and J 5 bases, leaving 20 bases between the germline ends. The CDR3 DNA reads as TGTGCCAGCAGCGTACGACTTCCCATTGTCATGCAAGATACGCAGTATTTT. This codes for CASSVRLPIVMQDTQYF.

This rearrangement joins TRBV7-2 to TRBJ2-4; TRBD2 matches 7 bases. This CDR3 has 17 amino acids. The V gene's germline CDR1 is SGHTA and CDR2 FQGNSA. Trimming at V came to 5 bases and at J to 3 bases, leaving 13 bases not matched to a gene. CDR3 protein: CASSPLSGTIGKNIQYF. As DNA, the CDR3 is TGTGCCAGCAGCCCGTTGTCCGGGACTATAGGCAAAAACATTCAGTACTTC.

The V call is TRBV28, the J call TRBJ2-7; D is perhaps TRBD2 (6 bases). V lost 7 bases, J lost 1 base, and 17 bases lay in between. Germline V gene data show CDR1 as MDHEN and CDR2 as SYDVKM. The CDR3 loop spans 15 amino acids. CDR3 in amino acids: CASTREMAGSYEQYF. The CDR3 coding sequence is TGTGCCAGCACGAGGGAGATGGCGGGATCCTACGAGCAGTACTTC.

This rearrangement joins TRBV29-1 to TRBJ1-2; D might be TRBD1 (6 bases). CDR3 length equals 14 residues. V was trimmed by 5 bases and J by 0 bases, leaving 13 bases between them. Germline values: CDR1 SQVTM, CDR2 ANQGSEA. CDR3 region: CSVRTVSANYGYTF. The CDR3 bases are TGCAGCGTTAGGACAGTCTCAGCTAACTATGGCTACACCTTC.

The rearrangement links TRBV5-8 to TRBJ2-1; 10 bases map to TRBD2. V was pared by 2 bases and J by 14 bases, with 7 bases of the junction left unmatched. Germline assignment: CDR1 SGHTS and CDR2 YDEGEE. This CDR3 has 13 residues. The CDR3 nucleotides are TGTGCCAGCAGCTTTCTAGCGGGAGCCCCGGAGTTCTTC. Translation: CASSFLAGAPEFF.

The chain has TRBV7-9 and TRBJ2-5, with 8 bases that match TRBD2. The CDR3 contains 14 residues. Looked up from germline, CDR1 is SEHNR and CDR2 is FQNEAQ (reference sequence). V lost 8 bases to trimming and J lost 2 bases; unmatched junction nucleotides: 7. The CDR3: CASGSTSGQETQYF. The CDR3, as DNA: TGTGCCAGCGGAAGCACTAGCGGACAAGAGACCCAGTACTTC.

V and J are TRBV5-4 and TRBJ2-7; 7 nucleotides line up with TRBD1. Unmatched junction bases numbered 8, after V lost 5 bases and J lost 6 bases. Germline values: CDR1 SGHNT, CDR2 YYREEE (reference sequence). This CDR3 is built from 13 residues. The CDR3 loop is CASSYTGVGEQYF. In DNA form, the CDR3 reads TGTGCCAGCAGTTATACAGGGGTCGGCGAGCAGTACTTC. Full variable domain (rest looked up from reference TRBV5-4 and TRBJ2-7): ETGVTQSPTHLIKTRGQQVTLRCSSQSGHNTVSWYQQALGQGPQFIFQYYREEENGRGNFPPRFSGLQFPNYSSELNVNALELDDSALYLCASSYTGVGEQYFGPGTRLTVT.

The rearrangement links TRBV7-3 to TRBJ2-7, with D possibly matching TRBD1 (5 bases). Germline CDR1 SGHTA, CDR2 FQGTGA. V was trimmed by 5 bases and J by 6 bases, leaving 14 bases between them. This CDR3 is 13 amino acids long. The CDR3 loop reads CASSTLSGFEQYF. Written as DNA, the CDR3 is TGTGCCAGCAGCACCCTATCAGGGTTCGAGCAGTACTTC.

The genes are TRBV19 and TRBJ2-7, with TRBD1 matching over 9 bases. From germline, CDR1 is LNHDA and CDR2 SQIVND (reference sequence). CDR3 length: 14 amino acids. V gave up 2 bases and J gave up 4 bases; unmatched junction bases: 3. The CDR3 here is CASSIPGQGYEQYF. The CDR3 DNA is TGTGCCAGTAGTATACCGGGACAGGGATACGAGCAGTACTTC.

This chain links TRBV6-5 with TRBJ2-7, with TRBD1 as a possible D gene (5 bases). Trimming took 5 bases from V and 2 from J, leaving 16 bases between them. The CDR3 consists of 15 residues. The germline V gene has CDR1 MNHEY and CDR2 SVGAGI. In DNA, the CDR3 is TGTGCCAGCAGTATAGGGGTCCTCTCCGCCTACGAGCAGTACTTC. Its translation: CASSIGVLSAYEQYF.

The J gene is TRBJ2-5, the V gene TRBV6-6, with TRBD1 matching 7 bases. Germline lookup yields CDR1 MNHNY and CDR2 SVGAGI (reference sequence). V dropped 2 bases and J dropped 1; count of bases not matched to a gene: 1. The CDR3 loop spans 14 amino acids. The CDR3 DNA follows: TGTGCCAGCAGTTACGGGACAGCCCAAGAGACCCAGTACTTC. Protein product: CASSYGTAQETQYF.

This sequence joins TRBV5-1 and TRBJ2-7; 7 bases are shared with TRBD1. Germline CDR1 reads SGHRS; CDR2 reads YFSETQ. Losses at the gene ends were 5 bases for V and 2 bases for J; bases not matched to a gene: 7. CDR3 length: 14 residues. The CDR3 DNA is TGCGCCAGCAGATTGACCAGGGGGACCTACGAGCAGTACTTC. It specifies CASRLTRGTYEQYF.

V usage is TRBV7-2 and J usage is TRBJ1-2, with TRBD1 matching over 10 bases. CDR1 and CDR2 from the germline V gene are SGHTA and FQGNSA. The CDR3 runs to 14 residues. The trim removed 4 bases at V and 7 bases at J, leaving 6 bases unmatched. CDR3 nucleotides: TGTGCCAGCAGCTCAAGGACAGGGGGGTTTGGCTACACCTTC. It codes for CASSSRTGGFGYTF.

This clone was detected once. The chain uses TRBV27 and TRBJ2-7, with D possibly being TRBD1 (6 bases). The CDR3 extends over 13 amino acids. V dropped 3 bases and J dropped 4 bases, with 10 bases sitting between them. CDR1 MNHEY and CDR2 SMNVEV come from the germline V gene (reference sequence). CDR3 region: CASSFGTGYEQYF. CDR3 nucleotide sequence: TGTGCCAGCAGTTTTGGTACAGGGTACGAGCAGTACTTC.

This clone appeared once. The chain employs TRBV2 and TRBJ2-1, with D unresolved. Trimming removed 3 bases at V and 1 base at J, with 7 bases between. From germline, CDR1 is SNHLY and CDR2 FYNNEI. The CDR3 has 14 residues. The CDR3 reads CASSDFSSYNEQFF. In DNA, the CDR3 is TGTGCCAGCAGTGACTTTTCGTCCTACAATGAGCAGTTCTTC.

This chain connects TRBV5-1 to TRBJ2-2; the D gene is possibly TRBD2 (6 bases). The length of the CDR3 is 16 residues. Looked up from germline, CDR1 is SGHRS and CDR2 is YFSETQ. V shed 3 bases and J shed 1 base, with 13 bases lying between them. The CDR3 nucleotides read TGCGCCAGCAGCTCCGGAGGAGGGCTGAACACCGGGGAGCTGTTTTTT. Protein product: CASSSGGGLNTGELFF.

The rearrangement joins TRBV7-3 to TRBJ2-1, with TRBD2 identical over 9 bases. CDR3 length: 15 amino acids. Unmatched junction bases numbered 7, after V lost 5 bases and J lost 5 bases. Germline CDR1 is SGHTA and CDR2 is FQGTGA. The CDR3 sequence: CASSPSGRLNNEQFF. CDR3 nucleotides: TGTGCCAGCAGCCCGAGCGGGAGGCTCAACAATGAGCAGTTCTTC.

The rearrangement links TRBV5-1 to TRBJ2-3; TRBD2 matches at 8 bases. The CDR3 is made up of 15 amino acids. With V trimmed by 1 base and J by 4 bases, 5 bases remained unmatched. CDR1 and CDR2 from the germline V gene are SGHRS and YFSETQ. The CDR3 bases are TGCGCCAGCAGCTTGAGTTCGGGAGGGCCAGATACGCAGTATTTT. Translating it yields CASSLSSGGPDTQYF.

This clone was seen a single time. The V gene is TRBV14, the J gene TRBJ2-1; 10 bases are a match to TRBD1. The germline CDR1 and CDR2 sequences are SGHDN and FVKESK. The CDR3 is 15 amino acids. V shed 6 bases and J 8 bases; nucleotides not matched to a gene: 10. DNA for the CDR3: TGTGCCAGCAGTCCTTCCCACGGGACAGGGGATGAGCAGTTCTTC. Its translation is CASSPSHGTGDEQFF.

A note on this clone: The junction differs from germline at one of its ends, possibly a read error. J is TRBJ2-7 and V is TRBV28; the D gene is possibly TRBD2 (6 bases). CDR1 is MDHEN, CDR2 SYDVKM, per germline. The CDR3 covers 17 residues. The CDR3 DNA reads TGTGCCGGCAGTTTATTGCTCGGAGGGATCGGGTCCTACGAGCAGTACTTC. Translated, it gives CAGSLLLGGIGSYEQYF.

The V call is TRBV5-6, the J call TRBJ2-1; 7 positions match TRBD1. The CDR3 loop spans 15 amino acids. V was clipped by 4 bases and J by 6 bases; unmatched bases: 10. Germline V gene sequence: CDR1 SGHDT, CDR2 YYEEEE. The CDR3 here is CASSTPGQLLNEQFF. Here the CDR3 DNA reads TGTGCCAGCAGCACTCCGGGACAGCTTCTCAATGAGCAGTTCTTC.